The 21 T cell receptor beta chains listed next were all sequenced from one sample in a study of blood T cell repertoires in COVID-19. Clones were read by immunoSEQ multiplex PCR, and TCRdb kept only the in-frame ones, dropping some. In the table there are some 150,000 clones, roughly 90% of which are singletons. Sample: peripheral blood. These receptors were obtained from a human donor in a cohort sampled during active COVID-19.

This chain links TRBV7-6 with TRBJ2-5; 9 bases fit TRBD2. V trimming: 5 bases; J trimming: 5 bases; junction bases outside the gene matches: 15. CDR1 SGHVS and CDR2 FNYEAQ come from the germline V gene. The CDR3 is made up of 17 amino acids. The chain's CDR3 is CASSPQLWRGGQETQYF. Here the CDR3 DNA reads TGTGCCAGCAGCCCCCAGTTGTGGCGGGGGGGCCAGGAGACCCAGTACTTC. Filled out from reference TRBV7-6 and TRBJ2-5, the complete variable domain reads GAGVSQSPRYKVTKRGQDVALRCDPISGHVSLYWYRQALGQGPEFLTYFNYEAQQDKSGLPNDRFSAERPEGSISTLTIQRTEQRDSAMYRCASSPQLWRGGQETQYFGPGTRLLVL.

The V gene is TRBV19, the J gene TRBJ1-4; 7 nucleotides agree with TRBD1. Trimming removed 2 bases from V and 7 bases from J; junction bases left unmatched: 4. Germline lookup yields CDR1 LNHDA and CDR2 SQIVND (reference sequence). The CDR3 sequence is 14 residues long. Here the CDR3 DNA reads TGTGCCAGTAGTATATACAGGGGAGGTGAAAAACTGTTTTTT. Protein: CASSIYRGGEKLFF. Full variable domain (outside the CDR3, taken from reference TRBV19 and TRBJ1-4): DGGITQSPKYLFRKEGQNVTLSCEQNLNHDAMYWYRQDPGQGLRLIYYSQIVNDFQKGDIAEGYSVSREKKESFPLTVTSAQKNPTAFYLCASSIYRGGEKLFFGSGTQLSVL.

CDR3 DNA: TGCGCCAGCAGCTCCCACATCGGGGAGGGTAATTCACCCCTCCACTTT. Its protein product is CASSSHIGEGNSPLHF. The rearrangement uses TRBV5-1 and TRBJ1-6, with D uncertain. V gave up 3 bases and J gave up 6 bases, with 16 bases separating them. CDR3 size: 16 residues. Germline CDR1 is SGHRS and CDR2 is YFSETQ.

The chain joins TRBV19 to TRBJ2-1; TRBD2 might be the D (6 bases). Looked up from germline, CDR1 is LNHDA and CDR2 is SQIVND (reference sequence). Trimming removed 5 bases at V and 7 bases at J, with 18 bases between. The CDR3 loop spans 15 amino acids. CDR3 coding DNA: TGTGCCAGTAGTTCTACGGCGGGGTGGAGAAATGAGCAGTTCTTC. Amino acids: CASSSTAGWRNEQFF.

V usage is TRBV30 and J usage is TRBJ2-1; 7 nucleotides match TRBD2. Germline lookup yields CDR1 GTSNPN and CDR2 SVGIG (reference sequence). The V segment lost 1 base and the J segment 7 bases; nucleotides outside the gene matches: 10. This CDR3 region has 15 residues. The CDR3 spells CAWSGRLAAGNEQFF. The DNA of the CDR3 is TGTGCCTGGAGTGGGCGGCTAGCGGCAGGTAATGAGCAGTTCTTC.

The V gene is TRBV7-6, the J gene TRBJ1-4; D gene unclear. V shed 0 bases and J shed 11 bases, with 16 bases lying between them. This CDR3 has 15 residues. Germline CDR1 and CDR2: SGHVS and FNYEAQ. The CDR3 nucleotides are TGTGCCAGCAGCTTAGCGTTCTCAACAGCGGGGAAACTGTTTTTT. Residues: CASSLAFSTAGKLFF.

Of note for this clone: Other DNA sequences in this sample translate to the same CDR3. The chain joins TRBV5-1 to TRBJ1-3; possible D gene TRBD1, 6 bases. CDR3 length: 14 amino acids. The germline V gene has CDR1 SGHRS and CDR2 YFSETQ. The V end was cut by 4 bases, the J end by 1 base, with 9 bases between. For the CDR3, the DNA is TGCGCCAGCAGCGATCAGGGGTCTGGAAACACCATATATTTT. This gives the protein CASSDQGSGNTIYF.

A single count supports this clone. J is TRBJ1-2 and V is TRBV21-1; no check of the table's D call, TRBD1, against the DNA was made. TRBV21-1 is labeled a pseudogene. The CDR3 extends over 15 amino acids. The CDR3 region has the DNA TGTGCCAGCAGCAAAGAGGGCAGGGGGCGGGCTTTCTACACCTTC. It yields the protein CASSKEGRGRAFYTF.

This rearrangement joins TRBV29-1 to TRBJ1-1, with 8 bases aligning to TRBD1. J gave up 7 bases and V 6 bases, and 10 bases lay outside the gene matches. Germline V gene lookup returns CDR1 SQVTM and CDR2 ANQGSEA. This CDR3 region has 13 residues. Here the CDR3 reads CSVVQLQGVEAFF. CDR3 in DNA: TGCAGCGTAGTCCAACTACAGGGGGTTGAAGCTTTCTTT.

The V and J genes are TRBV10-1 and TRBJ1-1, with D possibly matching TRBD1 (5 bases). V was cut by 0 bases and J by 10 bases, with 18 bases left in between. This CDR3 has 15 residues. Germline V lookup: CDR1 WNHNN, CDR2 SYGVQD (reference sequence). The CDR3 loop reads CASSESAPIREGAFF. Written as DNA, the CDR3 is TGCGCCAGCAGTGAGTCCGCACCGATCAGGGAAGGAGCTTTCTTT.

V gene TRBV10-3 combines with J gene TRBJ2-1, with TRBD2 matching 12 bases. CDR3 length equals 15 residues. Looked up from germline, CDR1 is ENHRY and CDR2 is SYGVKD. J lost 5 bases, V lost 6 bases, and 5 bases had no gene match. The CDR3: CAISLAGGRDNEQFF. The CDR3 DNA is TGTGCCATCAGCCTAGCGGGGGGGCGCGACAATGAGCAGTTCTTC.

The gene calls are TRBV9 and TRBJ1-1, with D possibly matching TRBD1 (5 bases). Germline V gives CDR1 SGDLS, CDR2 YYNGEE. The length of the CDR3 is 16 residues. Trimming pared 4 bases from V and 3 bases from J, leaving 19 bases between. In DNA form, the CDR3 reads TGTGCCAGCAGCCCCCTGGTAGGGGACTCGGACACTGAAGCTTTCTTT. Protein: CASSPLVGDSDTEAFF.

The chain carries TRBV5-4 and TRBJ2-7; the match to TRBD1 covers 9 bases. The CDR3 loop spans 16 amino acids. Germline V gene lookup returns CDR1 SGHNT and CDR2 YYREEE (reference sequence). With V trimmed by 1 base and J by 0 bases, 5 bases remained unmatched. CDR3 bases: TGTGCCAGCAGCTTGAACCCGGGACAGGGCTCCTACGAGCAGTACTTC. Amino acids: CASSLNPGQGSYEQYF.

This clone came up once. This chain connects TRBV9 to TRBJ2-7; D might be TRBD2 (5 bases). The V end lost 3 bases, the J end lost 6 bases, and 13 bases lay between the germline ends. This CDR3 spans 13 amino acids. Germline V lookup: CDR1 SGDLS, CDR2 YYNGEE. CDR3 region: CASSERDTAEQYF. CDR3 sequence (DNA): TGTGCCAGCAGCGAGAGGGATACGGCCGAGCAGTACTTC.

The rearrangement links TRBV21-1 to TRBJ2-5; no check of the table's D call, TRBD2, against the DNA was made. TRBV21-1 counts as a pseudogene. The CDR3 sequence is 12 residues long. As DNA, the CDR3 is TGTGCCAGCAGCAAGGGGGGAGAGACCCAGTACTTC. It yields the protein CASSKGGETQYF.

This chain links TRBV14 with TRBJ2-7; D is undetermined. The germline V gene has CDR1 SGHDN and CDR2 FVKESK. This CDR3 is 16 amino acids long. V dropped 0 bases and J dropped 0 bases, with 12 bases sitting between them. In nucleotides, the CDR3 is TGTGCCAGCAGCCAAGATCTAAACAGCCGCTCCTACGAGCAGTACTTC. Translated: CASSQDLNSRSYEQYF.

This chain connects TRBV6-2 or TRBV6-3 to TRBJ1-5; D unclear. Germline CDR1 is MNHEY and CDR2 is SVGEGT. The CDR3 is 17 amino acids. V lost 2 bases and J 0 bases, leaving 14 bases between the germline ends. This CDR3 reads CASSYRVNTYSNQPQHF. DNA of the CDR3: TGTGCCAGCAGTTACCGGGTCAACACCTATAGCAATCAGCCCCAGCATTTT.

The chain recombines TRBV4-3 with TRBJ2-7; D is possibly TRBD2 (5 bases). The CDR3 totals 16 residues. Trimming removed 1 base from V and 2 bases from J, with 15 bases in between. The germline V gene encodes CDR1 LGHNA and CDR2 YSLEER. The CDR3 nucleotides are TGCGCCAGCAGCCAAGGATCCGAGGGTATCACCTACGAGCAGTACTTC. This translates into CASSQGSEGITYEQYF.

The chain links TRBV6-5 to TRBJ2-1; TRBD2 is a possible D gene (7 bases). The germline V and J ends were trimmed by 0 bases and 5 bases, with 14 bases remaining between them. Germline V gives CDR1 MNHEY, CDR2 SVGAGI. The CDR3 consists of 16 residues. CDR3: CASSYSGGGSHNEQFF. CDR3 DNA sequence: TGTGCCAGCAGTTACTCGGGGGGGGGCAGCCACAATGAGCAGTTCTTC.

In the case of this clone: The same CDR3 can be traced to other DNA sequences in this sample. This sequence joins TRBV27 and TRBJ2-7, with D maybe TRBD2 (5 bases). The ends were cut back, 2 bases at V and 7 bases at J, with 9 bases in the middle. Germline CDR1 reads MNHEY; CDR2 reads SMNVEV (reference sequence). The length of the CDR3 is 12 residues. CDR3 loop: CASSLRGGEQYF. In DNA, the CDR3 is TGTGCCAGCAGTTTACGGGGTGGGGAGCAGTACTTC.

The V gene is TRBV7-2, the J gene TRBJ2-1; the match to TRBD1 covers 10 bases. Germline CDR1 SGHTA, CDR2 FQGNSA. V dropped 4 bases and J dropped 6; count of bases not matched to a gene: 3. There are 14 residues in the CDR3. CDR3 sequence reads: CASSSGTGANEQFF. For the CDR3, the DNA is TGTGCCAGCAGCTCCGGGACAGGGGCCAATGAGCAGTTCTTC. Full variable domain (outside the CDR3, taken from reference TRBV7-2 and TRBJ2-1): GAGVSQSPSNKVTEKGKDVELRCDPISGHTALYWYRQSLGQGLEFLIYFQGNSAPDKSGLPSDRFSAERTGGSVSTLTIQRTQQEDSAVYLCASSSGTGANEQFFGPGTRLTVL.